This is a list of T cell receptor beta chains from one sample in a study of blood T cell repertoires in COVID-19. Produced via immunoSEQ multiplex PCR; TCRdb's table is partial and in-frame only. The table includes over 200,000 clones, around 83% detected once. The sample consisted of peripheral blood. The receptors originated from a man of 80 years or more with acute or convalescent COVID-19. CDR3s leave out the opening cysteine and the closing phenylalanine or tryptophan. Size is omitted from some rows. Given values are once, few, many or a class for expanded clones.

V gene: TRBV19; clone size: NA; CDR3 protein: ASTRTGARDIQY
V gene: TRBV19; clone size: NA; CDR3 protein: ASSRGYEQY
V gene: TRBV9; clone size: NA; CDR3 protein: ASSALPRGSEQY
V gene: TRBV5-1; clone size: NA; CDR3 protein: ASNNGGQETQY
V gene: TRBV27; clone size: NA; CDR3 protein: ASSITGQPQH
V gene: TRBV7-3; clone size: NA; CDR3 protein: ASSLGPGGSYEQY
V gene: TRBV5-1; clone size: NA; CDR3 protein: ASSSGGGFTEAF
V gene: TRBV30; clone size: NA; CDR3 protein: AWSVQYEQY
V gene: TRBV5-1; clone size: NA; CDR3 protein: ASSVGQGEAF
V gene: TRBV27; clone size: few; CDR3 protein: ASSFRDSSYEQY
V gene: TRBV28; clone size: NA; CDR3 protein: ASSAIPGSVNEQF
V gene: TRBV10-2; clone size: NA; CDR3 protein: ASSETGGRTGELF
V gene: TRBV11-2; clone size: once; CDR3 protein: ASSRSGMTIDTQY
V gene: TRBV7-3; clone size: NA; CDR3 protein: ASSVQGVGANVLT
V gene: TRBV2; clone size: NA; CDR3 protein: ASTLGAPNTEAF
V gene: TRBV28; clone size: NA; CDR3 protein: ASSSSAQGYYGYT
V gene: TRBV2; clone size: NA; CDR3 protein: ASSENWGAGELF
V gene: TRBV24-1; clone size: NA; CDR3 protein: ATSDHGLAGLGDTQY
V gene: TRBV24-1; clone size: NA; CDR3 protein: ATSDPRKNTGELF
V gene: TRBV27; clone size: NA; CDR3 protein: ASSLSTGDGTSAYEQY
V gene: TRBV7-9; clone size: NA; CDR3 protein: ASSFDIYEQY
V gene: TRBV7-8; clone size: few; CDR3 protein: ASSLTSGPPDTQY
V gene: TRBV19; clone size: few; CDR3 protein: ASSRDTTGYEQY
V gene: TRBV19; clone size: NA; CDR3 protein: ASSSGGTMNTGELF
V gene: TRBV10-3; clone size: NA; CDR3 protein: ATRPELNGYT
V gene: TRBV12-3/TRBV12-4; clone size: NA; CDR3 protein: ASSLGQKETQY
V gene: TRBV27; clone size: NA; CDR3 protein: ASSLRQGTVGYEQY
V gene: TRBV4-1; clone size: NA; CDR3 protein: ASSQDTGFGYT
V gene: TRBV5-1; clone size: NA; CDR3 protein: ASSLGGQGSNEQF
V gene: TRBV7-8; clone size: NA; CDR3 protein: ASSPTVLAGAYEQY
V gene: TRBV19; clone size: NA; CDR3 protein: ASSRGQGNYGYT
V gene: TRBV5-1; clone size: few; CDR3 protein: ASSLGQGRETQY
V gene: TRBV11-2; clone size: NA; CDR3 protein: ASSLMAGVQETQY
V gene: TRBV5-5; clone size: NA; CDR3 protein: ASSPQRTGTGYT
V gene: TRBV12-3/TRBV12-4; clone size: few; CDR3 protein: ASSLILGELF
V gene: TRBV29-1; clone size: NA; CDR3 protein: SGRRGLQETQY
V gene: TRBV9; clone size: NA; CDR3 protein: ASSVGQGPPYEQY
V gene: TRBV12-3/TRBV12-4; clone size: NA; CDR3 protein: ASSLTGGYGYT
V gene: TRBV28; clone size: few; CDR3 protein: ASSLYGTPD